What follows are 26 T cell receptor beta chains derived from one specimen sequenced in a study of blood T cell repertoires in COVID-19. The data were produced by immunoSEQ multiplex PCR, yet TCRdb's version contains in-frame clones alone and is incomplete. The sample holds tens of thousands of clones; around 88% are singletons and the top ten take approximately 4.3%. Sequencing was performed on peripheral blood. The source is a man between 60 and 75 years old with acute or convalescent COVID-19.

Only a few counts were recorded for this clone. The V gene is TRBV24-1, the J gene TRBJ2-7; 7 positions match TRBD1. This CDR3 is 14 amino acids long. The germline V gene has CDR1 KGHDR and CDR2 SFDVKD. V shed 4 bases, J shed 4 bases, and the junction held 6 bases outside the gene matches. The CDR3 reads CATSETGQTYEQYF. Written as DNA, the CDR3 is TGTGCCACCAGTGAGACAGGGCAGACGTACGAGCAGTACTTC.

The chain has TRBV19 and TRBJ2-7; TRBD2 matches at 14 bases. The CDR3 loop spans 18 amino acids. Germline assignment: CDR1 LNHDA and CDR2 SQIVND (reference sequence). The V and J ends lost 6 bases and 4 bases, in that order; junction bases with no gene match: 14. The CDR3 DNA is TGTGCCAGTAGGCCTCGGGGGGGGACTAGCGGGAGTGGATACGAGCAGTACTTC. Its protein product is CASRPRGGTSGSGYEQYF.

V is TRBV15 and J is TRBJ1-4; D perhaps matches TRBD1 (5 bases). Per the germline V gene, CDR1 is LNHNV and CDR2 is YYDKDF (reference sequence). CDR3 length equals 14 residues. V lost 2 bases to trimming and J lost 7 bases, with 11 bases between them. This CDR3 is CATSRQGGGEKLFF. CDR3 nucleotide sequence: TGTGCCACCAGCAGACAGGGCGGGGGTGAAAAACTGTTTTTT.

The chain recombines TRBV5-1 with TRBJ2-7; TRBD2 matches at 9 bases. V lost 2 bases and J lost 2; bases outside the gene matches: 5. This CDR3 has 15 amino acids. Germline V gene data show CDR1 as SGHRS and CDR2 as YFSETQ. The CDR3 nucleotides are TGCGCCAGCAGCTTCTCTAGCGGGGTCGCCTACGAGCAGTACTTC. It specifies CASSFSSGVAYEQYF.

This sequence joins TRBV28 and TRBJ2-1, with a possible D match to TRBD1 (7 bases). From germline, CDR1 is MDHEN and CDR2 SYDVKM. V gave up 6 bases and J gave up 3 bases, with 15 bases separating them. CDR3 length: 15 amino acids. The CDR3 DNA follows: TGTGCCAGCAGCCCAGGGGGGAACATCTACAATGAGCAGTTCTTC. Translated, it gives CASSPGGNIYNEQFF.

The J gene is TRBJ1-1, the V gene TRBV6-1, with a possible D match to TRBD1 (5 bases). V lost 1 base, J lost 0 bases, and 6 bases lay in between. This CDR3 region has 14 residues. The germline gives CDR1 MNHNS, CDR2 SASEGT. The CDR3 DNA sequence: TGTGCCAGCAGTGAAGGGGGCATGAACACTGAAGCTTTCTTT. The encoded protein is CASSEGGMNTEAFF.

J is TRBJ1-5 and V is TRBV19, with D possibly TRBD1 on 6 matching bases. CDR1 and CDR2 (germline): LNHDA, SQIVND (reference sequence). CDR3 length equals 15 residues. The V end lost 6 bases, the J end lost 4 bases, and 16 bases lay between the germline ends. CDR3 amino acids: CASREGGGVNQPQHF. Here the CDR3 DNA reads TGTGCCAGTAGAGAGGGGGGGGGCGTTAATCAGCCCCAGCATTTT.

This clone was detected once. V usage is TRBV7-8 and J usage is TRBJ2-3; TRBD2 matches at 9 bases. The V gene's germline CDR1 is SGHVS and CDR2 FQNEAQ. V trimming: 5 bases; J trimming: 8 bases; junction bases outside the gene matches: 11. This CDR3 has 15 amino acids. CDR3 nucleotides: TGTGCCAGCAGCCCGGGGACTAGCAGCCAGGGTACGCAGTATTTT. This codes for CASSPGTSSQGTQYF.

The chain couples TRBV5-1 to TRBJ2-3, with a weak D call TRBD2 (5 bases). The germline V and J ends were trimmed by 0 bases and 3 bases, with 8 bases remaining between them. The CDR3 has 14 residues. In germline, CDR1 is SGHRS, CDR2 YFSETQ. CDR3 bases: TGCGCCAGCAGCTTGGGGGGAGTTACAGATACGCAGTATTTT. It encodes CASSLGGVTDTQYF.

CDR3: CASSLGGTRGTDTQYF. The CDR3 DNA reads as TGTGCCAGCAGTTTAGGCGGGACTCGAGGCACAGATACGCAGTATTTT. V and J are TRBV27 and TRBJ2-3, with a tentative D call TRBD2 (6 bases). Trimming pared 2 bases from V and 1 base from J, leaving 13 bases between. Germline values: CDR1 MNHEY, CDR2 SMNVEV (reference sequence). The CDR3 consists of 16 residues.

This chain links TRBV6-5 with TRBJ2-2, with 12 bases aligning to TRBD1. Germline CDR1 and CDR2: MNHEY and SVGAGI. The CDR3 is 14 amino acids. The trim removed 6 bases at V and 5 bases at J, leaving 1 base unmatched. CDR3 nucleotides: TGTGCCAGCAGGGGACAGGGGGCAACCGGGGAGCTGTTTTTT. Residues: CASRGQGATGELFF.

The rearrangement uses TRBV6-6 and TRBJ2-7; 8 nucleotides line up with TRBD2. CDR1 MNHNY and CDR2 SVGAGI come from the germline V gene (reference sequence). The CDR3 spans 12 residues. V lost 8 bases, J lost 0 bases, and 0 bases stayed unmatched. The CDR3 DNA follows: TGTGCCAGCGGGACTAGCTCCTACGAGCAGTACTTC. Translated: CASGTSSYEQYF.

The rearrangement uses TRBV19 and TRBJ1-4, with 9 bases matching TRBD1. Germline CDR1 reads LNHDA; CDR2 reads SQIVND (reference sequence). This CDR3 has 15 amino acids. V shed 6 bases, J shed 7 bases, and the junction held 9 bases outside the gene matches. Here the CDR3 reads CASRSLTGGGEKLFF. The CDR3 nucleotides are TGTGCCAGTAGAAGTCTCACAGGGGGCGGTGAAAAACTGTTTTTT.

DNA for the CDR3: TGTGCCAGCAGGGACAGGGGAGACACCGGGGAGCTGTTTTTT. Its protein product is CASRDRGDTGELFF. The J gene is TRBJ2-2, the V gene TRBV13, with 9 bases identical to TRBD1. Germline V lookup: CDR1 PRHDT, CDR2 FYEKMQ (reference sequence). This CDR3 spans 14 amino acids. Trimming at V came to 6 bases and at J to 3 bases, leaving 2 bases not matched to a gene.

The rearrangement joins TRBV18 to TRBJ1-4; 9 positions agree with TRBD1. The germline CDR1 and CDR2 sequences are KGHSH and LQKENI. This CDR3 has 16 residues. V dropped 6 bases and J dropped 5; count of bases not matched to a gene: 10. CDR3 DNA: TGTGCCAGCTCCGGAAATAAGGGACAGGGAAATGAAAAACTGTTTTTT. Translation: CASSGNKGQGNEKLFF.

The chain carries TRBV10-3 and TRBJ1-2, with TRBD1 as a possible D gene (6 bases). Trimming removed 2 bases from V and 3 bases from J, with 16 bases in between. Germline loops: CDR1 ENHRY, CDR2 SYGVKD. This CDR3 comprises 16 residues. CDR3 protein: CAISERGTIFHYGYTF. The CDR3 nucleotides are TGTGCCATCAGTGAGAGGGGGACAATTTTTCACTATGGCTACACCTTC.

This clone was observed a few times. The CDR3 spells CAWKGVPRSEQFF. CDR3 coding DNA: TGTGCCTGGAAAGGGGTCCCACGCAGTGAGCAGTTCTTC. The rearrangement links TRBV30 to TRBJ2-1; possibly TRBD1 for D (5 bases). Trimming took off 4 bases at V and 9 bases at J, with 16 bases between the two ends. This CDR3 is built from 13 residues. The germline gives CDR1 GTSNPN, CDR2 SVGIG (reference sequence).

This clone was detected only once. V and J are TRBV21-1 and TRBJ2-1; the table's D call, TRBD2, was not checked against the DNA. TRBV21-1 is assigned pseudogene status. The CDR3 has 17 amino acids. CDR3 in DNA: TGTGCCAGCAGCAAAGGCCCAGCGGGCAGCTCCTACAATGAGCAGTTCTTC. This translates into CASSKGPAGSSYNEQFF.

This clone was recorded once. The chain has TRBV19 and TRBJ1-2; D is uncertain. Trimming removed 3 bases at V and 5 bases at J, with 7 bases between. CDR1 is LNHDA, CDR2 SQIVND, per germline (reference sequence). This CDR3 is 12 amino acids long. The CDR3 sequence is CASSINSYGYTF. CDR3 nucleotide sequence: TGTGCCAGTAGTATTAACAGTTATGGCTACACCTTC.

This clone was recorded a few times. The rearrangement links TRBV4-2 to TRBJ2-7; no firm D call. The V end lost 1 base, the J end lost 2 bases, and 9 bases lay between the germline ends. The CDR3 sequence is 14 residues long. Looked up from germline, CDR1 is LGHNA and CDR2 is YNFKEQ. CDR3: CASSQAGAAYEQYF. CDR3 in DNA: TGTGCCAGCAGCCAAGCTGGCGCGGCCTACGAGCAGTACTTC.

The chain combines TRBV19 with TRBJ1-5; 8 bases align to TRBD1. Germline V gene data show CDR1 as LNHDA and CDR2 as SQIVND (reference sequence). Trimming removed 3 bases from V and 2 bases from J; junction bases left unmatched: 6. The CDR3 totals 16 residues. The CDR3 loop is CASSISPDRGNQPQHF. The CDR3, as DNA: TGTGCCAGTAGTATTTCCCCGGACAGGGGCAATCAGCCCCAGCATTTT.

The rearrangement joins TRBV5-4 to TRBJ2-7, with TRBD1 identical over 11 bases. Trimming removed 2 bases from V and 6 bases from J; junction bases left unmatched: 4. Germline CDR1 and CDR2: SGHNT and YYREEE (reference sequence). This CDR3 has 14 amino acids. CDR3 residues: CASSFGQGASEQYF. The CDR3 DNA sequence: TGTGCCAGCAGCTTCGGACAGGGGGCATCCGAGCAGTACTTC.

The CDR3 nucleotides read TGTGCCAGCAGGGTAACGCCGGGAGGATACTACGAGCAGTACTTC. It encodes CASRVTPGGYYEQYF. The chain uses TRBV2 and TRBJ2-7; 7 nucleotides align to TRBD2. The germline gives CDR1 SNHLY, CDR2 FYNNEI. There are 15 residues in the CDR3. V dropped 6 bases and J dropped 3; count of bases not matched to a gene: 11.

CDR3 protein: CASSLAGGVETQYF. For the CDR3, the DNA is TGTGCCAGCAGCTTGGCAGGGGGTGTCGAGACCCAGTACTTC. J is TRBJ2-5 and V is TRBV5-5; 7 nucleotides agree with TRBD1. CDR1 SGHKS and CDR2 YYEKEE come from the germline V gene (reference sequence). J was trimmed by 5 bases and V by 0 bases; bases with no gene match: 4. The CDR3 runs to 14 residues.

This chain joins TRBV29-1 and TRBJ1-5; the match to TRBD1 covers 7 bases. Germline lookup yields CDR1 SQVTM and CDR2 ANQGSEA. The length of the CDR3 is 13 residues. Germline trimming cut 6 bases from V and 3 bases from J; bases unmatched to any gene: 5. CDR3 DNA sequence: TGCAGCGTGGGGGACAGAAACAATCAGCCCCAGCATTTT. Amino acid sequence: CSVGDRNNQPQHF.

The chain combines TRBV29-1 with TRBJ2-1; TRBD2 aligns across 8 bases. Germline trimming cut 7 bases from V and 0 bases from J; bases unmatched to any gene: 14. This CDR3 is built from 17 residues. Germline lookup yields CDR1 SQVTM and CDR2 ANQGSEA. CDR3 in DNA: TGCAGCGCACCCCGTTCGGCGGGAGGAGTCTCCTACAATGAGCAGTTCTTC. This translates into CSAPRSAGGVSYNEQFF.